These T cell receptor beta chains were read from a single sample in a study of T cells in Graves' hyperthyroidism and ophthalmopathy. MiXCR was run by TCRdb on the multiplex PCR reads, yielding one entry per CDR3 protein. Here the sample spans over 250,000 distinct CDR3 sequences, over 15% being singletons. Sequencing was done on a sample of blood. These receptors came from a woman aged 55-69 years with Graves' ophthalmopathy. The CDR3 runs from the conserved cysteine through the conserved F or W. The order of the fields is CDR3 protein, CDR3 DNA, D gene, J gene, clone size, V gene. A D gene is named only where the DNA matches it firmly. Expanded clones get a size class; other rows say once, few or many, or leave the size out.

CASSVSVDLNTEAFF,TGTGCCAGCAGCGTATCCGTAGATCTGAACACTGAAGCTTTCTTT,NA,TRBJ1-1,NA,TRBV9
CASAGQGPNSNQPQHF,TGTGCCAGTGCGGGACAGGGGCCCAATAGCAATCAGCCCCAGCATTTT,TRBD1,TRBJ1-5,few,TRBV19
CASSLMLTGAGQPQHF,TGTGCCAGCAGCTTAATGTTGACAGGGGCGGGACAGCCCCAGCATTTT,TRBD1,TRBJ1-5,many,TRBV7-2
CASSEGTSPKLFF,TGTGCCAGCAGCGAAGGGACATCTCCTAAACTGTTTTTT,NA,TRBJ1-4,NA,TRBV3-1
CASSLPLRTGITKAQYF,TGTGCCAGCAGCCTACCGTTAAGGACAGGGATAACAAAGGCCCAGTACTTC,TRBD1,TRBJ2-5,many,TRBV7-8
CASSYSIGGGTEAFF,TGTGCCAGCAGTTACTCGATTGGGGGGGGCACTGAAGCTTTCTTT,NA,TRBJ1-1,few,TRBV6-5
CSASVDRGANGYTF,TGCAGTGCTAGCGTTGACAGGGGGGCGAATGGCTACACCTTC,TRBD1,TRBJ1-2,many,TRBV20-1
CASSPFTGGFADTQYF,TGTGCCAGCTCACCCTTTACAGGGGGCTTCGCAGATACGCAGTATTTT,TRBD1,TRBJ2-3,many,TRBV18
CSARDQGVNTEAFF,TGCAGTGCTAGGGATCAAGGGGTGAACACTGAAGCTTTCTTT,NA,TRBJ1-1,many,TRBV20-1
CASSKSRGVLNTEAFF,TGTGCCAGTAGTAAATCCAGGGGGGTCCTGAACACTGAAGCTTTCTTT,TRBD1,TRBJ1-1,NA,TRBV19
CASSERQNQPQHF,TGTGCCAGCAGTGAAAGACAGAATCAGCCCCAGCATTTT,NA,TRBJ1-5,many,TRBV2
CSASAQGGENQPQHF,TGCAGTGCTAGCGCACAAGGTGGAGAGAATCAGCCCCAGCATTTT,NA,TRBJ1-5,many,TRBV20-1
CASSRTLSSSTDTQYF,TGTGCCAGCAGCCGGACACTCTCTTCTAGCACAGATACGCAGTATTTT,NA,TRBJ2-3,many,TRBV7-8
CASSLVSQSPLHF,TGTGCCAGCAGCTTAGTATCTCAGTCACCCCTCCACTTT,NA,TRBJ1-6,many,TRBV7-2
CAWSVDRGGGYTF,TGTGCCTGGAGTGTTGACAGGGGAGGAGGCTACACCTTC,TRBD1,TRBJ1-2,many,TRBV30